This record covers a single TCR beta chain. The identical CDR3 is also encoded by other nucleotide sequences in the sample. These data come from a study of control samples from healthy donors and cancer patients. The repertoire was sequenced with immunoSEQ multiplex PCR; TCRdb's copy has only in-frame clones and lacks some. The sample lists roughly 370,000 clones; around 90% were seen once. Germline lookup yields CDR1 SGHKS and CDR2 YYEKEE (reference sequence). The CDR3 runs 11 residues. The V end lost 0 bases, the J end lost 6 bases, and 2 bases lay between the germline ends. This clonotype was obtained from a middle-aged man with head and neck cancer. The gene calls are TRBV5-5 and TRBJ2-3; D remains ambiguous. The sample was PBMCs. The CDR3 nucleotides read TGTGCCAGCAGCTTGGCTGATACGCAGTATTTT. Protein sequence: CASSLADTQYF.